Listed here are 25 T cell receptor beta chains from one sample, sequenced in a study of cytomegalovirus exposure and HLA in healthy donors. It was with 60 Vbeta and 13 Jbeta primers that the PCR ran. Assay used: immunoSEQ multiplex PCR; TCRdb lists only in-frame clones, some missing. This sample has 100,000 to 150,000 clones, with 60% to 85% found just once. Material: PBMCs. The source is a female donor in good health and CMV-seronegative.

The chain joins TRBV18 to TRBJ1-5, with 7 bases aligning to TRBD1. CDR1 and CDR2 (germline): KGHSH, LQKENI. V lost 6 bases, J lost 2 bases, and 10 bases stayed unmatched. The CDR3 is made up of 16 amino acids. The CDR3, as DNA: TGTGCCAGCTCGCTACAGGGGCGATGGGGCAATCAGCCCCAGCATTTT. Protein product: CASSLQGRWGNQPQHF. Full variable domain (rest looked up from reference TRBV18 and TRBJ1-5): NAGVMQNPRHLVRRRGQEARLRCSPMKGHSHVYWYRQLPEEGLKFMVYLQKENIIDESGMPKERFSAEFPKEGPSILRIQQVVRGDSAAYFCASSLQGRWGNQPQHFGDGTRLSIL.

The sample holds a few counts of this clone. CDR3 sequence reads: CASSIYGLSGRGAYNEQFF. The CDR3 bases are TGTGCCAGTAGTATCTACGGGTTAAGCGGGCGGGGGGCGTACAATGAGCAGTTCTTC. V is TRBV19 and J is TRBJ2-1; 8 bases are shared with TRBD2. Germline lookup yields CDR1 LNHDA and CDR2 SQIVND (reference sequence). The CDR3 has 19 residues. The trim removed 3 bases at V and 4 bases at J, leaving 17 bases unmatched.

This rearrangement joins TRBV14 to TRBJ1-5; D may be TRBD1 (6 bases). The V end lost 4 bases, the J end lost 7 bases, and 17 bases lay between the germline ends. The CDR3 sequence is 15 residues long. Germline assignment: CDR1 SGHDN and CDR2 FVKESK. The CDR3 protein is CASSLHIQGPQPQHF. The CDR3 DNA reads TGTGCCAGCAGCCTACACATCCAGGGGCCGCAGCCCCAGCATTTT.

This clone was observed once. The chain has TRBV6-1 and TRBJ2-7, with D perhaps TRBD1 (6 bases). The CDR3 is made up of 13 amino acids. Germline values: CDR1 MNHNS, CDR2 SASEGT. Deletions cut 3 bases from V and 2 bases from J, with 8 bases between. Here the CDR3 reads CASSEDSTYEQYF. DNA for the CDR3: TGTGCCAGCAGTGAGGACAGCACCTACGAGCAGTACTTC.

This clone showed up just a few times. The chain combines TRBV2 with TRBJ2-3; D is possibly TRBD1 (5 bases). This CDR3 has 15 residues. V was clipped by 4 bases and J by 5 bases, with 16 bases between them. Germline CDR1 is SNHLY and CDR2 is FYNNEI. Here the CDR3 reads CASSVLGSRGDTQYF. The CDR3 DNA reads TGTGCCAGCAGTGTGTTGGGCAGTAGGGGAGATACGCAGTATTTT.

This clone was found a few times. The rearrangement links TRBV28 to TRBJ2-7, with 7 bases fitting TRBD2. The CDR3 loop spans 15 amino acids. With V trimmed by 7 bases and J by 3 bases, 12 bases remained unmatched. Germline V gene data show CDR1 as MDHEN and CDR2 as SYDVKM. The CDR3 loop is CASTPLWGRVYEQYF. In DNA form, the CDR3 reads TGTGCCAGCACCCCCCTGTGGGGGAGGGTCTACGAGCAGTACTTC.

The CDR3 DNA is TGTGCCAGCAGCGCTCGGGACAGGTCGAACTATGGCTACACCTTC. This sequence encodes CASSARDRSNYGYTF. The J gene is TRBJ1-2, the V gene TRBV9; TRBD1 matches at 8 bases. CDR3 length: 15 amino acids. V gave up 3 bases and J gave up 2 bases; unmatched junction bases: 6. Germline CDR1 and CDR2: SGDLS and YYNGEE.

The chain carries TRBV6-6 and TRBJ1-3; no clear D gene. V was clipped by 7 bases and J by 2 bases, with 9 bases between them. Germline V gene sequence: CDR1 MNHNY, CDR2 SVGAGI (reference sequence). The CDR3 loop spans 13 amino acids. For the CDR3, the DNA is TGTGCCAGCATAGGAGAGGCTGGAAACACCATATATTTT. It yields the protein CASIGEAGNTIYF.

This chain joins TRBV30 and TRBJ1-1; TRBD1 is a possible D gene (6 bases). The V gene lost 3 bases and the J gene lost 0 bases, with 17 bases spanning the gap. Germline CDR1 and CDR2: GTSNPN and SVGIG (reference sequence). The CDR3 runs to 16 residues. The CDR3 is CAWRQGGWGLNTEAFF. DNA of the CDR3: TGTGCCTGGAGACAGGGAGGGTGGGGTTTGAACACTGAAGCTTTCTTT. The entire variable domain, with the rest obtained from reference TRBV30 and TRBJ1-1, is as follows: SQTIHQWPATLVQPVGSPLSLECTVEGTSNPNLYWYRQAAGRGLQLLFYSVGIGQISSEVPQNLSASRPQDRQFILSSKKLLLSDSGFYLCAWRQGGWGLNTEAFFGQGTRLTVV.

The chain has TRBV18 and TRBJ2-1, with D unclear. The CDR3 contains 15 residues. Germline-derived CDR1 and CDR2 are KGHSH and LQKENI. Trimming pared 6 bases from V and 1 base from J, leaving 13 bases between. The CDR3, as DNA: TGTGCCAGCTCCCAACGAACAAGTTCCTACAATGAGCAGTTCTTC. Translation: CASSQRTSSYNEQFF. Filled out from reference TRBV18 and TRBJ2-1, the complete variable domain reads NAGVMQNPRHLVRRRGQEARLRCSPMKGHSHVYWYRQLPEEGLKFMVYLQKENIIDESGMPKERFSAEFPKEGPSILRIQQVVRGDSAAYFCASSQRTSSYNEQFFGPGTRLTVL.

The count of this clone is one. This chain connects TRBV2 to TRBJ2-5; D is ambiguous. V was trimmed by 5 bases and J by 5 bases, leaving 6 bases between them. This CDR3 has 11 residues. Germline V lookup: CDR1 SNHLY, CDR2 FYNNEI. CDR3 sequence reads: CASSFQETQYF. For the CDR3, the DNA is TGTGCCAGCAGTTTCCAGGAGACCCAGTACTTC.

This clone is a singleton in its sample. This chain uses TRBV7-6 with TRBJ2-3, with D possibly being TRBD1 (6 bases). The CDR3 consists of 16 residues. Germline CDR1 is SGHVS and CDR2 is FNYEAQ. Trimming left V 3 bases short and J 1 base short, with 14 bases between. CDR3 nucleotides: TGTGCCAGCAGCTTTGGGACAACCGAAGGCACAGATACGCAGTATTTT. It encodes CASSFGTTEGTDTQYF.

The chain carries TRBV2 and TRBJ2-1, with 11 nucleotides matching TRBD2. CDR1 and CDR2 (germline): SNHLY, FYNNEI. This CDR3 spans 15 amino acids. The V segment lost 4 bases and the J segment 7 bases; nucleotides outside the gene matches: 6. The CDR3 bases are TGTGCCAGCAGTGGTGGGGCTAGCGGGAGGAATGAGCAGTTCTTC. Translating it yields CASSGGASGRNEQFF.

The V gene is TRBV18, the J gene TRBJ1-1; D gene ambiguous. Trimming shortened V by 0 bases and J by 4 bases, and 6 bases separated the two germline ends. The CDR3 extends over 13 amino acids. From germline, CDR1 is KGHSH and CDR2 LQKENI. For the CDR3, the DNA is TGTGCCAGCTCACCACCGGTAGCCACTGAAGCTTTCTTT. This translates into CASSPPVATEAFF.

The CDR3 loop is CASSFSATTKDTGELFF. The CDR3 nucleotides read TGCGCCAGCAGCTTCAGTGCCACCACCAAAGACACCGGGGAGCTGTTTTTT. This rearrangement joins TRBV5-1 to TRBJ2-2; no clear D. CDR3 length equals 17 residues. The germline CDR1 and CDR2 sequences are SGHRS and YFSETQ. The V gene lost 2 bases and the J gene lost 3 bases, with 17 bases spanning the gap.

This clone was counted between two and nine times. In DNA, the CDR3 is TGCGCCAGCAGCTTGGTTGAGGGTATCTATGAGCAGTTCTTC. Protein: CASSLVEGIYEQFF. The chain has TRBV5-1 and TRBJ2-1; D is perhaps TRBD2 (5 bases). Germline CDR1 reads SGHRS; CDR2 reads YFSETQ. The CDR3 is 14 residues long. Trimming shortened V by 0 bases and J by 8 bases, and 12 bases separated the two germline ends.

The sample holds one count of this clone. The chain has TRBV2 and TRBJ2-7; the match to TRBD1 covers 9 bases. Germline V gene lookup returns CDR1 SNHLY and CDR2 FYNNEI. The V gene end was trimmed by 5 bases and the J gene end by 3 bases; junction bases not matched to a gene: 8. This CDR3 has 15 amino acids. The CDR3 bases are TGTGCCAGCAGTTTTGCCGGGACAGGGCGCTACGAGCAGTACTTC. Translated, it gives CASSFAGTGRYEQYF.

The rearrangement joins TRBV28 to TRBJ1-1; D remains unclear. V was trimmed by 6 bases and J by 7 bases, leaving 18 bases between them. Germline assignment: CDR1 MDHEN and CDR2 SYDVKM. This CDR3 contains 14 residues. CDR3: CASSPTTAEGEAFF. The CDR3 DNA follows: TGTGCCAGCAGCCCCACGACCGCCGAGGGTGAAGCTTTCTTT.

The chain combines TRBV7-2 with TRBJ2-5, with TRBD2 identical over 9 bases. The J call may be mistaken, given a closer DNA end match to TRBJ2-7. CDR3 size: 14 residues. Germline CDR1 reads SGHTA; CDR2 reads FQGNSA. DNA for the CDR3: TGTGCCAGCAGCCCGCAAAGCGGGGGGTACGAGCAGTACTTC. Its protein product is CASSPQSGGYEQYF.

The genes are TRBV7-9 and TRBJ2-3; D not resolved. The V gene's germline CDR1 is SEHNR and CDR2 FQNEAQ (reference sequence). The CDR3 has 11 amino acids. The ends were cut back, 6 bases at V and 7 bases at J, with 8 bases in the middle. The CDR3: CASRPRHTQYF. The CDR3 nucleotides are TGTGCCAGCAGGCCGAGGCATACGCAGTATTTT.

The chain recombines TRBV2 with TRBJ1-6; unclear D gene. V was trimmed by 7 bases and J by 1 base, leaving 14 bases between them. Per the germline V gene, CDR1 is SNHLY and CDR2 is FYNNEI. This CDR3 contains 16 residues. The CDR3 is CASKRGEASYNSPLHF. In DNA, the CDR3 is TGTGCCAGCAAGCGCGGGGAGGCTTCCTATAATTCACCCCTCCACTTT.

The V call is TRBV6-5, the J call TRBJ1-4; TRBD1 matches 7 bases. V lost 6 bases, J lost 5 bases, and 3 bases stayed unmatched. The CDR3 contains 13 residues. From germline, CDR1 is MNHEY and CDR2 SVGAGI. The CDR3 coding sequence is TGTGCCAGCAGGGTGGGACAGAATGAAAAACTGTTTTTT. Translating gives CASRVGQNEKLFF.

This chain connects TRBV7-9 to TRBJ2-7; D is perhaps TRBD2 (5 bases). Looked up from germline, CDR1 is SEHNR and CDR2 is FQNEAQ (reference sequence). The CDR3 has 12 amino acids. With 2 bases removed from V and 5 bases from J, the gap between germline ends came to 7 bases. In DNA form, the CDR3 reads TGTGCCAGCAGCTTATCCGGGGACGAGCAGTACTTC. Protein: CASSLSGDEQYF. Based on the CDR3 plus reference TRBV7-9 and TRBJ2-7, the full variable domain is DTGVSQNPRHKITKRGQNVTFRCDPISEHNRLYWYRQTLGQGPEFLTYFQNEAQLEKSRLLSDRFSAERPKGSFSTLEIQRTEQGDSAMYLCASSLSGDEQYFGPGTRLTVT.

The genes are TRBV9 and TRBJ2-5; TRBD2 matches at 7 bases. The J call may not be correct, given that the DNA end is closer to TRBJ2-7. The CDR3 spans 15 residues. Germline V CDR1 and CDR2: SGDLS, YYNGEE. The CDR3 DNA is TGTGCCAGCAGCGTAGGCCTAGCGGTAAACTACGAGCAGTACTTC. Its translation is CASSVGLAVNYEQYF.

The J gene is TRBJ2-3, the V gene TRBV7-3, with D possibly matching TRBD2 (6 bases). V shed 2 bases and J shed 1 base, with 16 bases lying between them. Germline loops: CDR1 SGHTA, CDR2 FQGTGA. This CDR3 is built from 17 residues. CDR3 in amino acids: CASSLGVGGTRTDTQYF. The CDR3 coding sequence is TGTGCCAGCAGCTTAGGCGTCGGAGGGACTCGCACAGATACGCAGTATTTT.